A selection of T cell receptor beta chains follows, all from one sample in a study of CD8 T cells in Susac syndrome. MiXCR was run by TCRdb on the immunoSEQ multiplex PCR reads, yielding one entry per CDR3 protein. The profile shows fewer than 90,000 distinct CDR3 sequences, 85% to 95% of them singletons. Material: CD8+ T cells from PBMCs. These receptor sequences come from a human donor with Susac syndrome. The CDR3 runs from the conserved cysteine through the conserved F or W. The D gene is left open where the match is weak.

>TRBD1|TRBV19|TRBJ2-7
TGTGCCAGTAGTATGGGACAGGGGTTTTCCTACGAGCAGTACTTC
CASSMGQGFSYEQYF
>NA|TRBV11-2|TRBJ2-3
TGTGCCAGCAGCGTGGGGGAGGATACGCAGTATTTT
CASSVGEDTQYF
>NA|TRBV4-2|TRBJ2-2
TGTGCCAGCAGCCAAGCGGGGCCAGGGGATACCGGGGAGCTGTTTTTT
CASSQAGPGDTGELFF
>TRBD2|TRBV28|TRBJ2-1
TGTGCCAGCAGTGACCCAGCGGGAGTATTTTACAATGAGCAGTTCTTC
CASSDPAGVFYNEQFF
>NA|TRBV7-9|TRBJ2-1
TGTGCCAGCAGATACCTTAGGGATGAGCAGTTCTTC
CASRYLRDEQFF
>NA|TRBV15|TRBJ1-5
TGTGCCACCAGGGAGGATAGCAATCAGCCCCAGCATTTT
CATREDSNQPQHF
>NA|TRBV19|TRBJ1-5
TGTGCCAGTAGTATAGGGGGGTCCTATAGCAATCAGCCCCAGCATTTT
CASSIGGSYSNQPQHF
>TRBD2|TRBV12-3/TRBV12-4|TRBJ2-1
TGTGCCAGCAGTTTTGCGGGGGCCTACAATGAGCAGTTCTTC
CASSFAGAYNEQFF
>TRBD1|TRBV6-1|TRBJ2-6
TGTGCCAGCACTCTTAAACAGGGGGCTGGGGCCAACGTCCTGACTTTC
CASTLKQGAGANVLTF
>NA|TRBV6-1|TRBJ2-7
TGTGCCAGCAGTACACCTTCCGCGGAGGGGGCCGTCCACGAGCAGTACTTC
CASSTPSAEGAVHEQYF
>TRBD1|TRBV5-1|TRBJ2-7
TGCGCCAGCAGCTCCGGGACAGGGTTGGGTTACGAGCAGTACTTC
CASSSGTGLGYEQYF